A selection of T cell receptor beta chains follows, all from one sample in a study of blood T cell repertoires in COVID-19. Method: immunoSEQ multiplex PCR; TCRdb's copy keeps in-frame clones and lacks some. The sample contains tens of thousands of clones, about 85% of which appear only once. Sequencing was performed on peripheral blood. The receptors derive from a human donor in a cohort sampled during active COVID-19. CDR3s include the opening cysteine and the closing phenylalanine or tryptophan. A D gene is named only where the DNA matches it firmly. Not all rows give a size; the values are once, few, many and, for expanded clones, a class.

J,size,D,V,CDR3,DNA
TRBJ1-4,-,-,TRBV7-9,CASSPVEPEKLFF,TGTGCCAGCAGCCCGGTCGAGCCAGAAAAACTGTTTTTT
TRBJ2-5,-,TRBD2,TRBV6-5,CASRTTSGGQETQYF,TGTGCCAGCAGAACGACTAGCGGGGGCCAAGAGACCCAGTACTTC
TRBJ1-2,-,-,TRBV7-8,CASSSPSGARANYGYTF,TGTGCCAGCAGCTCCCCTTCAGGGGCTCGGGCTAACTATGGCTACACCTTC
TRBJ2-7,-,-,TRBV12-3/TRBV12-4,CASSLTRDEQYF,TGTGCCAGCAGTTTGACTAGGGACGAGCAGTACTTC
TRBJ2-5,-,TRBD1,TRBV2,CASKGQGIQETQYF,TGTGCCAGCAAAGGACAGGGGATTCAGGAGACCCAGTACTTC
TRBJ2-2,-,TRBD1,TRBV6-5,CASGQGITGELFF,TGTGCCAGTGGACAGGGGATTACCGGGGAGCTGTTTTTT
TRBJ2-1,-,TRBD2,TRBV10-1,CASSETSGGFGEQFF,TGCGCCAGCAGTGAAACTAGCGGAGGGTTCGGTGAGCAGTTCTTC
TRBJ1-2,-,-,TRBV29-1,CSALHYGYTF,TGCAGCGCCCTACACTATGGCTACACCTTC
TRBJ2-7,-,-,TRBV7-8,CASSLAGSELGSGSSSYEQYF,TGTGCCAGCAGCTTAGCGGGTAGCGAGTTAGGTAGCGGAAGTAGCTCCTACGAGCAGTACTTC
TRBJ2-3,-,TRBD2,TRBV3-1/TRBV3-2,CASSQGPGLATDTQYF,TGTGCCAGCAGCCAGGGCCCAGGACTAGCAACAGATACGCAGTATTTT
TRBJ1-4,-,TRBD1,TRBV5-1,CASTYRTGLNEKLFF,TGCGCCAGCACGTACCGGACAGGGCTGAATGAAAAACTGTTTTTT
TRBJ2-7,-,TRBD2,TRBV15,CATSRDYGTSSYEQYF,TGTGCCACCAGCAGAGACTACGGGACTAGCTCCTACGAGCAGTACTTC
TRBJ2-5,once,TRBD2,TRBV7-8,CASSRGGRETQYF,TGTGCCAGCAGCCGCGGGGGGAGAGAGACCCAGTACTTC
TRBJ1-2,-,TRBD1,TRBV2,CASSERQGANDYGYTF,TGTGCCAGCAGTGAAAGGCAGGGGGCCAATGACTATGGCTACACCTTC
TRBJ2-7,-,TRBD2,TRBV6-4,CASSKAGGPYEQYF,TGTGCCAGCAGTAAAGCGGGAGGGCCCTACGAGCAGTACTTC
TRBJ2-3,-,TRBD2,TRBV7-3,CASSFSGGAPDTQYF,TGTGCCAGCAGCTTTAGCGGGGGGGCCCCAGATACGCAGTATTTT
TRBJ2-2,few,TRBD2,TRBV7-2,CASSGLAGGPHGELFF,TGTGCCAGCAGCGGACTAGCGGGGGGGCCCCACGGGGAGCTGTTTTTT
TRBJ2-2,-,-,TRBV19,CASSIGAGESGTGELFF,TGTGCCAGTAGTATTGGGGCAGGGGAGTCAGGCACCGGGGAGCTGTTTTTT
TRBJ2-1,-,-,TRBV6-5,CASSYSGLENEQFF,TGTGCCAGCAGTTACTCGGGACTGGAAAATGAGCAGTTCTTC
TRBJ2-1,-,TRBD1,TRBV18,CASSPIPTGAISYNEQFF,TGTGCCAGCTCGCCCATCCCGACAGGGGCGATCTCCTACAATGAGCAGTTCTTC
TRBJ2-1,-,-,TRBV30,CAWGVRSGEQFF,TGTGCCTGGGGAGTCAGGTCGGGGGAGCAGTTCTTC
TRBJ1-5,-,TRBD1,TRBV2,CASSGQGYQPQHF,TGTGCCAGCAGCGGACAGGGTTATCAGCCCCAGCATTTT
TRBJ1-2,-,-,TRBV6-5,CASSLQGSGYTF,TGTGCCAGCAGTCTCCAGGGTAGTGGCTACACCTTC
TRBJ1-6,-,-,TRBV12-5,CASGVGTYNSPLHF,TGTGCTAGTGGTGTGGGGACTTATAATTCACCCCTCCACTTT
TRBJ1-3,-,TRBD1,TRBV7-2,CASSPGQGPRAGNTIYF,TGTGCCAGCAGCCCTGGACAGGGACCCCGGGCTGGAAACACCATATATTTT
TRBJ1-2,-,-,TRBV14,CASSQSGLVGGYTF,TGTGCCAGCAGCCAAAGTGGACTTGTGGGAGGCTACACCTTC
TRBJ2-7,-,-,TRBV5-4,CASSLSGGYEQYF,TGTGCCAGCAGCTTGTCCGGGGGATACGAGCAGTACTTC